Listed below are T cell receptor beta chains from one sample, sequenced in a study of cytomegalovirus exposure and HLA in healthy donors. Data came from immunoSEQ multiplex PCR; TCRdb stores just in-frame clones and leaves some out. This table holds about 150,000 clones, 65% to 85% found once. The sample consisted of PBMCs. The receptors originated from a male donor in good health and CMV-seronegative. Each CDR3 is given with its conserved first and last residue. Clone size is given for some rows only: seen once, a few or many times, or a class if the clone is expanded.

V,size,CDR3
TRBV7-3,.,CASSLTQVNTGELFF
TRBV15,once,CATSRDGTANEKLFF
TRBV5-4,.,CASSLFDRPSYEQYF
TRBV18,.,CASSPGKQGATEAFF
TRBV5-4,.,CASRKTGADTEAFF
TRBV10-2,.,CASNDRDRAYSYNSPLHF
TRBV5-5,.,CASSLLWTSGNYNEQFF
TRBV7-8,.,CASSWGQSYEQYF
TRBV29-1,few,CSVDQRTIYNEQFF
TRBV19,.,CASSIEGTGGRVAFQPQHF
TRBV5-1,.,CASTPSRGRGRDTEAFF
TRBV11-2,.,CASSLSPGQGARETQYF
TRBV2,.,CASRQGSGANVLTF
TRBV14,.,CASSQVAEKLFF
TRBV7-8,.,CASSTHRDNQPQHF
TRBV6-4,.,CASSDSRGGTYNEQFF
TRBV7-9,.,CASSLAAANYGYTF
TRBV10-3,once,CAISEAGTGEKLFF
TRBV7-3,.,CASSLNGAGANVLTF
TRBV25-1,.,CASQSDFYEQYF
TRBV6-1,.,CASSGGTSGYEQYF
TRBV11-2,.,CASSPAGLGGDEQFF
TRBV27,.,CASSLSGIAGWFF
TRBV2,.,CASRQATVGYGYTF
TRBV9,few,CASSVDGGGTGGYSNQPQHF
TRBV7-9,once,CASGTGGLYSNQPQHF
TRBV6-5,.,CASSRQGMNTEAFF
TRBV4-1,.,CASSQKQGALGYTF